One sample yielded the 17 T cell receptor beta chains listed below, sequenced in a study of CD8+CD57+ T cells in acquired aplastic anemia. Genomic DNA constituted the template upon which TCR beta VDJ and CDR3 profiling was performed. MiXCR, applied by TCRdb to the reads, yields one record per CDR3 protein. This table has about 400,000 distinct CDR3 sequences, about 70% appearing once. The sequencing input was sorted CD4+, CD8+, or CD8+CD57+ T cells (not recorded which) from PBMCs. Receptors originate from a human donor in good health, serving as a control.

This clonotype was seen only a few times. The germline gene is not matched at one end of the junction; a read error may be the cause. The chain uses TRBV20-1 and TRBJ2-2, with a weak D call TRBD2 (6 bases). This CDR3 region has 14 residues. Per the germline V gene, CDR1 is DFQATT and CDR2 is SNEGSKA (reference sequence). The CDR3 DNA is TGCAGTGCCAGAGGCGGGGACAACACCGGGGAGCTGTTTTTT. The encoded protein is CSARGGDNTGELFF.

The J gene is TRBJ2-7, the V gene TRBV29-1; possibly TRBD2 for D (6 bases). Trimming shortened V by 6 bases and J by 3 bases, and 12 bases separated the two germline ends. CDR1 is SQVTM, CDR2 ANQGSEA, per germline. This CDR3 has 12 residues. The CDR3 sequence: CSVQRRGYEQYF. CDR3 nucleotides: TGCAGCGTGCAACGGCGGGGCTACGAGCAGTACTTC.

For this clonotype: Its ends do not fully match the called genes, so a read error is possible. The CDR3 sequence: CAISTGGQTNTEAFF. CDR3 in DNA: TGTGCCATTAGTACGGGCGGCCAGACCAACACTGAAGCTTTCTTT. The chain uses TRBV10-1 and TRBJ1-1, with unresolved D. The CDR3 runs 15 residues. Germline values: CDR1 WNHNN, CDR2 SYGVQD (reference sequence).

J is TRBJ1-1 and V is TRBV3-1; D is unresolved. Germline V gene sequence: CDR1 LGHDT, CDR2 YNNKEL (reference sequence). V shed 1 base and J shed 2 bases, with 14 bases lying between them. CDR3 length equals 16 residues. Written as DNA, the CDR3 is TGTGCCAGCAGCCAAGTCGGTTTCACTTTTAACACTGAAGCTTTCTTT. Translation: CASSQVGFTFNTEAFF.

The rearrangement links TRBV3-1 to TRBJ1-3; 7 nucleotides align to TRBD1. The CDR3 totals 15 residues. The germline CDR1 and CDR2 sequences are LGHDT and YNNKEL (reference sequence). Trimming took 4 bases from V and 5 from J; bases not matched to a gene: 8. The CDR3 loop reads CASSPGQKERNTIYF. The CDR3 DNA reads TGTGCCAGCAGCCCGGGACAGAAAGAGCGAAACACCATATATTTT.

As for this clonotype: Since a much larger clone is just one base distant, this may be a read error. CDR3 DNA: TGTGCCAGCAGCGCGACAGGGGTAGGCTACGCCTTC. It specifies CASSATGVGYAF. This rearrangement joins TRBV7-3 to TRBJ1-2, with 8 bases matching TRBD1. The CDR3 runs 12 residues. Germline CDR1 SGHTA, CDR2 FQGTGA. Full variable domain (missing parts from reference TRBV7-3 and TRBJ1-2): GAGVSQTPSNKVTEKGKYVELRCDPISGHTALYWYRQSLGQGPEFLIYFQGTGAADDSGLPNDRFFAVRPEGSVSTLKIQRTERGDSAVYLCASSATGVGYAFGSGTRLTVV.

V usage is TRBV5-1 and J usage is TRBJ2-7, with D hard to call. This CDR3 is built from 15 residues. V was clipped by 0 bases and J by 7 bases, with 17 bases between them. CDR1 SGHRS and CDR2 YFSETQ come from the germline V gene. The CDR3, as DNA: TGCGCCAGCAGCTTGGAGTCCTTAAACACCGGTGAGCAGTACTTC. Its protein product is CASSLESLNTGEQYF.

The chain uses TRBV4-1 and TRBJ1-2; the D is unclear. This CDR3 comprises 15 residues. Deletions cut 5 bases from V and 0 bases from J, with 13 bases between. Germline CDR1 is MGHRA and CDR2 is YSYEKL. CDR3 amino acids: CASSFARTANYGYTF. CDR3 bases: TGCGCCAGCAGCTTCGCTCGGACGGCTAACTATGGCTACACCTTC.

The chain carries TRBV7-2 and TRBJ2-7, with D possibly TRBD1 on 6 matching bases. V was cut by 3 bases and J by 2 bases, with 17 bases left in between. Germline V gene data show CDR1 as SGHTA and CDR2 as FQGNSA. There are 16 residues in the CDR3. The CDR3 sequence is CASSFQRPPGAYEQYF. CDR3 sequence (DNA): TGTGCCAGCAGCTTCCAGAGGCCTCCAGGGGCCTACGAGCAGTACTTC.

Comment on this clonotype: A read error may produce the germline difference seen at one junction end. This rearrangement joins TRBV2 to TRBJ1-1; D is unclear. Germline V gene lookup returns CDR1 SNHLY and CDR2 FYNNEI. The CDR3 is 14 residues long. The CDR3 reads CASSDPGSGTAAFF. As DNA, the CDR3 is TGTGCCAGCAGTGACCCCGGGTCGGGAACTGCAGCTTTCTTT.

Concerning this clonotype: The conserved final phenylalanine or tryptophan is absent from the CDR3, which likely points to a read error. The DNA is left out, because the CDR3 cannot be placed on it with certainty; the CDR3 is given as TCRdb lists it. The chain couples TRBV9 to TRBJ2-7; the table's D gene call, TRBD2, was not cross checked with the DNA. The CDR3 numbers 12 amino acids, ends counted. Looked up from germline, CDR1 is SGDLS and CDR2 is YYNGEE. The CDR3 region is CASTMDSGYGYI.

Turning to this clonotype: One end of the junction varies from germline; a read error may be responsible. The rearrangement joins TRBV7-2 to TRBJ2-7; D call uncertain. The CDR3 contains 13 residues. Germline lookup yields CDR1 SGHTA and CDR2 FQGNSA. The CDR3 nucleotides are TGTGCCAGCAGCTTAGGTGGTCCCTACGAGGAGTACTTC. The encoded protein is CASSLGGPYEEYF.

In DNA form, the CDR3 reads TGTGCCTGGAGTACCTTTTCTGGAAACACCATATATTTT. Amino acids: CAWSTFSGNTIYF. The chain joins TRBV30 to TRBJ1-3, with D uncertain. CDR1 is GTSNPN and CDR2 is SVGIG in the germline V gene (reference sequence). Trimming stripped 2 bases from V and 1 base from J, with 6 bases between. This CDR3 contains 13 residues. The entire variable domain, with the rest obtained from reference TRBV30 and TRBJ1-3, is as follows: SQTIHQWPATLVQPVGSPLSLECTVEGTSNPNLYWYRQAAGRGLQLLFYSVGIGQISSEVPQNLSASRPQDRQFILSSKKLLLSDSGFYLCAWSTFSGNTIYFGEGSWLTVV.

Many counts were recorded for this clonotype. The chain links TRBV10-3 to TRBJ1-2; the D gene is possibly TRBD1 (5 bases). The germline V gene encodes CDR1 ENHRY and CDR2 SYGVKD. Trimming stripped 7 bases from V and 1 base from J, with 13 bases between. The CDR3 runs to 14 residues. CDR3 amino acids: CAIMQGANNYGYTF. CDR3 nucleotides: TGTGCCATCATGCAAGGGGCGAATAACTATGGCTACACCTTC.

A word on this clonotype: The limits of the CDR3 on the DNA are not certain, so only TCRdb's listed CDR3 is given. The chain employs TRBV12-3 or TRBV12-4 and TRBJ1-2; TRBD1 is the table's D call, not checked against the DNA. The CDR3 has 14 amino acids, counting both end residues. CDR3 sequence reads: CASRQGLYEQYFGF.

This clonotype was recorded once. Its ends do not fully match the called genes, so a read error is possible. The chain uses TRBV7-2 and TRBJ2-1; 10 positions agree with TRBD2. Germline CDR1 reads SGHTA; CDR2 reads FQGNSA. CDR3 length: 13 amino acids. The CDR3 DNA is TGTGCCAGCAGCTCTAGCGGGGGCTACAAGCACTCCTTC. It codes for CASSSSGGYKHSF.

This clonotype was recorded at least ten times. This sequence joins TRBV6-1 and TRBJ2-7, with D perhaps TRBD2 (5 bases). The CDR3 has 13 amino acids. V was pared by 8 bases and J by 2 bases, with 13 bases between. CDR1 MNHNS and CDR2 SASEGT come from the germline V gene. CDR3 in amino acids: CASETEAPYEQYF. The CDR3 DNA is TGTGCCAGCGAAACGGAGGCTCCCTACGAGCAGTACTTC.